The present TCR beta chain was sequenced within a study of technical replicates of blood from a handful of donors. CDR3 length equals 13 residues. Deletions cut 5 bases from V and 2 bases from J, with 7 bases between. CDR1 and CDR2 from the germline V gene are MGHDK and SYGVNS. Libraries were prepared by immunoSEQ multiplex PCR; TCRdb keeps only in-frame clonotypes and omits some of them. The sample yields roughly 92,000 clones, about 95% seen once. The TCR was taken from a human donor in good health. The chain is built from TRBV25-1 and TRBJ1-5; maybe TRBD1 (5 bases). Sample: T cells isolated from PBMCs. CDR3 sequence: CASSPGGNQPQHF. In DNA form, the CDR3 reads TGTGCCAGCAGTCCGGGGGGCAATCAGCCCCAGCATTTT.